What follows are 29 T cell receptor beta chains derived from one specimen sequenced in a study of blood T cell repertoires in COVID-19. Generated by immunoSEQ multiplex PCR, the TCRdb table keeps only in-frame clones and is missing some. In the table there are under 250,000 clones, about 80% of which are singletons. The material sequenced was peripheral blood. These receptors were taken from a man in his fifties or sixties with active or convalescent COVID-19.

This clone is a singleton in its sample. This rearrangement joins TRBV5-8 to TRBJ1-4; 8 positions agree with TRBD1. Trimming took 0 bases from V and 8 from J; bases not matched to a gene: 6. CDR3 length equals 15 residues. In germline, CDR1 is SGHTS, CDR2 YDEGEE. The CDR3: CASSLGTGKGEKLFF. The DNA for the CDR3 is TGTGCCAGCAGCTTGGGGACAGGGAAGGGCGAAAAACTGTTTTTT.

The chain is built from TRBV3-1 (or the pseudogene TRBV3-2) and TRBJ1-5, with a tentative D call TRBD1 (5 bases). The CDR3 length is 14 residues. Between the trimmed V and J ends, which lost 4 bases and 0 bases, there was a span of 7 bases. The germline V gene has CDR1 LGHDT and CDR2 YNNKEL (reference sequence). The CDR3 here is CASSRQNSNQPQHF. Here the CDR3 DNA reads TGTGCCAGCAGCCGACAGAATAGCAATCAGCCCCAGCATTTT.

This clone was seen just once. V and J are TRBV30 and TRBJ1-5; 9 nucleotides match TRBD1. The V and J ends lost 3 bases and 7 bases, in that order; junction bases with no gene match: 7. CDR3 size: 14 residues. Germline V lookup: CDR1 GTSNPN, CDR2 SVGIG (reference sequence). DNA for the CDR3: TGTGCCTGGAGCCGGGACAGGGCGCCCCAGCCCCAGCATTTT. This encodes CAWSRDRAPQPQHF. Full variable domain (outside the CDR3, taken from reference TRBV30 and TRBJ1-5): SQTIHQWPATLVQPVGSPLSLECTVEGTSNPNLYWYRQAAGRGLQLLFYSVGIGQISSEVPQNLSASRPQDRQFILSSKKLLLSDSGFYLCAWSRDRAPQPQHFGDGTRLSIL.

This clone was seen once. The chain uses TRBV5-1 and TRBJ2-7, with TRBD2 as a possible D gene (6 bases). Trimming cost V 2 bases and J 0 bases, with 12 bases left between them. The germline CDR1 and CDR2 sequences are SGHRS and YFSETQ. The CDR3 contains 15 residues. The CDR3 spells CASSLGAGSSYEQYF. DNA of the CDR3: TGCGCCAGCAGCTTAGGGGCGGGGAGCTCCTACGAGCAGTACTTC.

J is TRBJ1-2 and V is TRBV27; tentative D call: TRBD1 (5 bases). Germline V gene lookup returns CDR1 MNHEY and CDR2 SMNVEV (reference sequence). The CDR3 contains 15 residues. Trimming removed 5 bases from V and 4 bases from J, with 17 bases in between. Here the CDR3 DNA reads TGTGCCAGCAGTCCGGCTAGGCAGGGCAGCTATGGCTACACCTTC. Amino acid sequence: CASSPARQGSYGYTF.

V usage is TRBV7-8 and J usage is TRBJ2-7, with TRBD2 identical over 13 bases. V was clipped by 5 bases and J by 2 bases; unmatched bases: 3. CDR1 is SGHVS and CDR2 is FQNEAQ in the germline V gene. This CDR3 is built from 15 residues. The CDR3 loop is CASSIGTSGAYEQYF. CDR3 DNA: TGTGCCAGCAGCATAGGGACTAGCGGGGCCTACGAGCAGTACTTC.

The rearrangement links TRBV7-2 to TRBJ1-2; D gene unclear. V lost 3 bases and J 3 bases, leaving 8 bases between the germline ends. The germline V gene has CDR1 SGHTA and CDR2 FQGNSA. This CDR3 is 13 amino acids long. CDR3: CASSFQVDYGYTF. CDR3 DNA: TGTGCCAGCAGCTTTCAGGTTGACTATGGCTACACCTTC.

This clone was found a few times. The V and J genes are TRBV7-3 and TRBJ1-1, with TRBD1 matching over 7 bases. The V and J ends lost 0 bases and 4 bases, in that order; junction bases with no gene match: 5. The CDR3 has 15 residues. Germline CDR1 reads SGHTA; CDR2 reads FQGTGA. The CDR3 bases are TGTGCCAGCAGCTTAACTGCAGGGGGGTCCACTGAAGCTTTCTTT. Translated: CASSLTAGGSTEAFF.

The table lists this clone with a count of one. This chain uses TRBV6-5 with TRBJ1-1; 8 bases fit TRBD1. This CDR3 comprises 13 residues. The germline V gene has CDR1 MNHEY and CDR2 SVGAGI. Losses at the gene ends were 6 bases for V and 4 bases for J; bases not matched to a gene: 4. CDR3 DNA: TGTGCCAGCAGGACGGACAGGGTCACTGAAGCTTTCTTT. As protein: CASRTDRVTEAFF.

In its sample, this clone was seen once. The chain has TRBV24-1 and TRBJ2-1, with TRBD1 matching over 9 bases. Germline lookup yields CDR1 KGHDR and CDR2 SFDVKD. V was pared by 3 bases and J by 0 bases, with 11 bases of the junction left unmatched. There are 19 residues in the CDR3. For the CDR3, the DNA is TGTGCCACCAGTGATCCTACAGGGGGCCGAACTAGCTCCTACAATGAGCAGTTCTTC. Amino acids: CATSDPTGGRTSSYNEQFF.

This chain links TRBV29-1 with TRBJ2-3; 7 positions match TRBD2. Germline V gene data show CDR1 as SQVTM and CDR2 as ANQGSEA. The V and J ends lost 6 bases and 8 bases, in that order; junction bases with no gene match: 5. The CDR3 is 11 amino acids. The CDR3 DNA sequence: TGCAGCGTCCAGAGACTAGCTACGCAGTATTTT. This translates into CSVQRLATQYF.

The V call is TRBV5-4, the J call TRBJ2-2; 11 bases line up with TRBD2. The CDR3 contains 15 residues. The germline V gene has CDR1 SGHNT and CDR2 YYREEE (reference sequence). V gave up 6 bases and J gave up 3 bases; unmatched junction bases: 4. CDR3 residues: CASTSGLADTGELFF. The CDR3 nucleotides are TGTGCCAGCACCTCGGGACTAGCGGACACCGGGGAGCTGTTTTTT. Looking up the rest from reference TRBV5-4 and TRBJ2-2 gives the full variable domain: ETGVTQSPTHLIKTRGQQVTLRCSSQSGHNTVSWYQQALGQGPQFIFQYYREEENGRGNFPPRFSGLQFPNYSSELNVNALELDDSALYLCASTSGLADTGELFFGEGSRLTVL.

The chain has TRBV28 and TRBJ2-2, with 10 nucleotides matching TRBD1. This CDR3 has 17 amino acids. CDR1 and CDR2 from the germline V gene are MDHEN and SYDVKM. V lost 3 bases, J lost 8 bases, and 12 bases stayed unmatched. The CDR3 coding sequence is TGTGCCAGCAGTTTCCCGACCCACGGGACAGGGGTGGGGGAGCTGTTTTTT. It yields the protein CASSFPTHGTGVGELFF.

The gene calls are TRBV9 and TRBJ1-1; 8 bases fit TRBD1. Germline CDR1 is SGDLS and CDR2 is YYNGEE. The CDR3 runs 14 residues. V lost 1 base to trimming and J lost 6 bases; unmatched junction nucleotides: 5. Here the CDR3 reads CASSVIDRGPEAFF. DNA of the CDR3: TGTGCCAGCAGCGTAATCGACAGGGGCCCTGAAGCTTTCTTT.

The rearrangement joins TRBV28 to TRBJ1-1; D call uncertain. CDR1 is MDHEN, CDR2 SYDVKM, per germline. Deletions cut 2 bases from V and 1 base from J, with 8 bases between. The CDR3 length is 14 residues. CDR3 coding DNA: TGTGCCAGCAGTTTAAGGTCAGGGAACACTGAAGCTTTCTTT. Translating gives CASSLRSGNTEAFF.

The count of this clone is one. The chain joins TRBV28 to TRBJ1-5, with 8 bases identical to TRBD1. The J segment lost 5 bases and the V segment lost 6 bases, leaving 3 bases of the junction unmatched. The CDR3 consists of 13 residues. CDR1 is MDHEN, CDR2 SYDVKM, per germline. The CDR3 bases are TGTGCCAGCAGAGACAGGGGCTATCAGCCCCAGCATTTT. The encoded protein is CASRDRGYQPQHF.

In its sample, this clone was seen a few times. The CDR3 is CASSDTTRGYEQFF. The CDR3 bases are TGTGCCAGCAGTGATACAACAAGGGGGTATGAGCAGTTCTTC. The rearrangement joins TRBV25-1 to TRBJ2-1; possibly TRBD1 for D (6 bases). Trimming left V 3 bases short and J 8 bases short, with 14 bases between. This CDR3 has 14 amino acids. CDR1 and CDR2 (germline): MGHDK, SYGVNS. Filled out from reference TRBV25-1 and TRBJ2-1, the complete variable domain reads EADIYQTPRYLVIGTGKKITLECSQTMGHDKMYWYQQDPGMELHLIHYSYGVNSTEKGDLSSESTVSRIRTEHFPLTLESARPSHTSQYLCASSDTTRGYEQFFGPGTRLTVL.

The chain carries TRBV6-6 and TRBJ1-2; 11 nucleotides agree with TRBD1. The CDR3 is made up of 15 amino acids. Per germline, CDR1 MNHNY and CDR2 SVGAGI (reference sequence). J lost 7 bases, V lost 3 bases, and 7 bases had no gene match. CDR3 residues: CASSYGQGALRGYTF. Here the CDR3 DNA reads TGTGCCAGCAGTTATGGACAGGGGGCCTTACGTGGCTACACCTTC.

This clone was recorded once. V is TRBV6-5 and J is TRBJ2-7; 9 nucleotides match TRBD1. In germline, CDR1 is MNHEY, CDR2 SVGAGI. V lost 4 bases and J lost 2; bases outside the gene matches: 3. CDR3 length: 14 residues. The CDR3 region is CASSWGQGTYEQYF. CDR3 nucleotide sequence: TGTGCCAGCAGTTGGGGACAGGGCACCTACGAGCAGTACTTC.

The CDR3 is CASSEHGQRNTEAFF. As DNA, the CDR3 is TGTGCCAGCAGTGAACATGGACAGCGGAACACTGAAGCTTTCTTT. The genes are TRBV25-1 and TRBJ1-1, with a weak D call TRBD1 (6 bases). The germline CDR1 and CDR2 sequences are MGHDK and SYGVNS. CDR3 size: 15 residues. V lost 2 bases and J lost 1, with 11 bases in between.

The rearrangement joins TRBV7-8 to TRBJ2-2; D is perhaps TRBD2 (6 bases). The CDR3 length is 14 residues. Germline V gives CDR1 SGHVS, CDR2 FQNEAQ. The CDR3 loop reads CGAGLHANTGELFF. DNA of the CDR3: TGTGGGGCGGGGCTACACGCGAACACCGGGGAGCTGTTTTTT. The full variable domain, rest sourced from reference TRBV7-8 and TRBJ2-2, is GAGVSQSPRYKVAKRGQDVALRCDPISGHVSLFWYQQALGQGPEFLTYFQNEAQLDKSGLPSDRFFAERPEGSVSTLKIQRTQQEDSAVYLCGAGLHANTGELFFGEGSRLTVL.

V is TRBV4-2 and J is TRBJ1-5, with D perhaps matching TRBD1 (5 bases). This CDR3 contains 13 residues. V gave up 6 bases and J gave up 1 base, with 7 bases separating them. Germline V gives CDR1 LGHNA, CDR2 YNFKEQ. The CDR3 region is CASREGSNQPQHF. In nucleotides, the CDR3 is TGTGCCAGCAGGGAGGGGAGCAATCAGCCCCAGCATTTT.

The rearrangement links TRBV28 to TRBJ2-3; no reliable D call. This CDR3 has 13 amino acids. V lost 3 bases and J lost 4, with 8 bases in between. Per the germline V gene, CDR1 is MDHEN and CDR2 is SYDVKM. CDR3: CASSLPLPDTQYF. As DNA, the CDR3 is TGTGCCAGCAGTTTGCCCCTACCAGATACGCAGTATTTT.

The chain combines TRBV5-6 with TRBJ1-5; unclear D gene. The germline CDR1 and CDR2 sequences are SGHDT and YYEEEE. The CDR3 is 14 amino acids. V was cut by 5 bases and J by 0 bases, with 9 bases left in between. The CDR3 loop reads CASSLRDSNQPQHF. In DNA form, the CDR3 reads TGTGCCAGCAGTCTGAGGGATAGCAATCAGCCCCAGCATTTT. Full variable domain (remainder filled in from reference TRBV5-6 and TRBJ1-5): DAGVTQSPTHLIKTRGQQVTLRCSPKSGHDTVSWYQQALGQGPQFIFQYYEEEERQRGNFPDRFSGHQFPNYSSELNVNALLLGDSALYLCASSLRDSNQPQHFGDGTRLSIL.

This chain joins TRBV27 and TRBJ1-1; D unclear. CDR3 size: 13 residues. V was cut by 2 bases and J by 8 bases, with 12 bases left in between. CDR1 is MNHEY and CDR2 is SMNVEV in the germline V gene (reference sequence). CDR3 sequence (DNA): TGTGCCAGCAGTTTAGTCATGGGCCCAGAAGCTTTCTTT. Translating gives CASSLVMGPEAFF.

CDR3 residues: CASRRTSGGAKNIQYF. The DNA for the CDR3 is TGTGCCAGCAGACGGACTAGCGGGGGAGCCAAAAACATTCAGTACTTC. The rearrangement joins TRBV21-1 to TRBJ2-4; the listed D gene, TRBD2, was not tested against the DNA. TRBV21-1 is listed as a pseudogene. The CDR3 has 16 amino acids.

This clone has just a few counts. V and J are TRBV3-1 (or the pseudogene TRBV3-2) and TRBJ2-5, with 10 bases identical to TRBD2. The germline V gene encodes CDR1 LGHDT and CDR2 YNNKEL (reference sequence). After removal of 1 base from V and 2 bases from J, the junction contained 4 bases not matched to a gene. The CDR3 consists of 16 residues. The CDR3 bases are TGTGCCAGCAGCCAAGGTTCTAGCGGGGGACAAGAGACCCAGTACTTC. It is translated as CASSQGSSGGQETQYF.

The rearrangement uses TRBV12-3 or TRBV12-4 and TRBJ2-1; 8 nucleotides line up with TRBD2. The CDR3 is 13 amino acids. V shed 6 bases and J 5 bases; nucleotides not matched to a gene: 3. The CDR3 protein is CASRPGGNNEQFF. The CDR3, as DNA: TGTGCCAGCAGGCCGGGGGGGAACAATGAGCAGTTCTTC.

This clone has a single count. The chain joins TRBV28 to TRBJ1-2; 8 bases line up with TRBD1. CDR3 length equals 16 residues. The germline gives CDR1 MDHEN, CDR2 SYDVKM. Trimming removed 7 bases from V and 1 base from J; junction bases left unmatched: 11. Written as DNA, the CDR3 is TGTGCCAGCACCCAAAGCTCGGGACAGGTTAACTATGGCTACACCTTC. This encodes CASTQSSGQVNYGYTF.